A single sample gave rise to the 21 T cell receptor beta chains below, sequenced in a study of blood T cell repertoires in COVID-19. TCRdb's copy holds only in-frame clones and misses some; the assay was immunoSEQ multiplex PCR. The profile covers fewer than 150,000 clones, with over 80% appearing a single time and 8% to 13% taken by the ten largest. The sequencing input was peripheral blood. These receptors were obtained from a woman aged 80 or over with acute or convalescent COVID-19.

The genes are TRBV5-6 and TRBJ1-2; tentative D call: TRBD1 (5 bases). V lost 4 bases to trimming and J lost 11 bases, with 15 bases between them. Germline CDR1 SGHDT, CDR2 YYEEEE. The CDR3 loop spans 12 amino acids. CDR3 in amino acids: CASSGEPRGYTF. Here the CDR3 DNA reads TGTGCCAGCAGCGGCGAACCCCGGGGGTACACCTTC. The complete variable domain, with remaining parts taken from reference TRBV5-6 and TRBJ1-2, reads DAGVTQSPTHLIKTRGQQVTLRCSPKSGHDTVSWYQQALGQGPQFIFQYYEEEERQRGNFPDRFSGHQFPNYSSELNVNALLLGDSALYLCASSGEPRGYTFGSGTRLTVV.

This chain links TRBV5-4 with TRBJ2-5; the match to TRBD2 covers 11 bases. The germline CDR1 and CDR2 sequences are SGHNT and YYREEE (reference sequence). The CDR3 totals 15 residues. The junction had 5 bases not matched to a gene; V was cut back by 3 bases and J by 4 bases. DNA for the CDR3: TGTGCCAGCAGCTCTCAACTAGCGGGGGTAGAGACCCAGTACTTC. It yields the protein CASSSQLAGVETQYF.

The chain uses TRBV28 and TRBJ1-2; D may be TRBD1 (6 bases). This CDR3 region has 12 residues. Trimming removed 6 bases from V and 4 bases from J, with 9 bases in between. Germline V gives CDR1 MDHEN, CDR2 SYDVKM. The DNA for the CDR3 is TGTGCCAGCAGGGGCAGGGGCTATGGCTACACCTTC. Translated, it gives CASRGRGYGYTF.

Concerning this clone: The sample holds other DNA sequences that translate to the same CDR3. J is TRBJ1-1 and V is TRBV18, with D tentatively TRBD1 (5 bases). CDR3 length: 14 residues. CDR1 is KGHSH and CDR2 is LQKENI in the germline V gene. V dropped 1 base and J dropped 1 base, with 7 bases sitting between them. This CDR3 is CASSPLGQNTEAFF. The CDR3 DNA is TGTGCCAGCTCACCACTTGGACAGAACACTGAAGCTTTCTTT.

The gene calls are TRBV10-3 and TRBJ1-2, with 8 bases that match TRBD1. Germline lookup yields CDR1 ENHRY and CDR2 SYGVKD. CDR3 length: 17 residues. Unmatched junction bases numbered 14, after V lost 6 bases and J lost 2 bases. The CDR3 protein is CAIRPRTGSWVNYGYTF. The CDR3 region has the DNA TGTGCCATCAGACCGCGGACAGGGAGTTGGGTAAACTATGGCTACACCTTC.

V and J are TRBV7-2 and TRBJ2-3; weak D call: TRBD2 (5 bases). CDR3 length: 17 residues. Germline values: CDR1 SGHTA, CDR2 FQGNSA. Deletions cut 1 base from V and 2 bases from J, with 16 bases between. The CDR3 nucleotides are TGTGCCAGCAGCTTAGGGCGGCGGGCAGAACACACAGATACGCAGTATTTT. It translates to CASSLGRRAEHTDTQYF.

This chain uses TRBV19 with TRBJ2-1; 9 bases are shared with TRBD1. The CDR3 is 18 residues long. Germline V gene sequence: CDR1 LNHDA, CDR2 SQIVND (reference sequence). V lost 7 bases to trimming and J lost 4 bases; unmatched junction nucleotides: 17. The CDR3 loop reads CASKPGTGYPDYYNEQFF. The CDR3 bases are TGTGCCAGTAAACCCGGGACAGGGTATCCCGACTATTACAATGAGCAGTTCTTC.

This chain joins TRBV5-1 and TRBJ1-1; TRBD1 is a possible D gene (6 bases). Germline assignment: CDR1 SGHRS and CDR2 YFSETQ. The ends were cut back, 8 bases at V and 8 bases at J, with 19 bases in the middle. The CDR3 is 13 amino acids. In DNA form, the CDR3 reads TGCGCCAGTCAAAAGACAGGCGAGCGAGAAGCTTTCTTT. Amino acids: CASQKTGEREAFF.

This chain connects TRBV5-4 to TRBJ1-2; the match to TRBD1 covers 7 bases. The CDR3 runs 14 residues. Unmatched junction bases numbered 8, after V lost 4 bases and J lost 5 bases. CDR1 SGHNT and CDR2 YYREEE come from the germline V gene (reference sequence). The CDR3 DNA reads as TGTGCCAGCAGCGTAGCCGGACAGGAGTATGGCTACACCTTC. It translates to CASSVAGQEYGYTF.

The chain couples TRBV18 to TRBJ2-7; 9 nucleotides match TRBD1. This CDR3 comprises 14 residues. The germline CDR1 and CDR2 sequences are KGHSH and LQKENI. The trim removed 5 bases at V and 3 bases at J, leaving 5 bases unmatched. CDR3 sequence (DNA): TGTGCCAGCTCAACACAGGGGGCATTCTACGAGCAGTACTTC. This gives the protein CASSTQGAFYEQYF.

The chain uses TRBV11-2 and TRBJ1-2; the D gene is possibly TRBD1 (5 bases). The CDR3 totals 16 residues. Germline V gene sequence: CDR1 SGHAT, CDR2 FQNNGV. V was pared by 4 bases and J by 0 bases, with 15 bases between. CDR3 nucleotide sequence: TGTGCCAGCAGCTCCCAGGGATCCCGAGCTAACTATGGCTACACCTTC. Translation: CASSSQGSRANYGYTF.

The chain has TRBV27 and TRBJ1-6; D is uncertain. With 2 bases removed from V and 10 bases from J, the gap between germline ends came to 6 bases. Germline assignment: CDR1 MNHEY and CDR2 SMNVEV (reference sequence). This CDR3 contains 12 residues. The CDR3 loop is CASSLRGSPLHF. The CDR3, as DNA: TGTGCCAGCAGTTTACGAGGGTCACCCCTCCACTTT.

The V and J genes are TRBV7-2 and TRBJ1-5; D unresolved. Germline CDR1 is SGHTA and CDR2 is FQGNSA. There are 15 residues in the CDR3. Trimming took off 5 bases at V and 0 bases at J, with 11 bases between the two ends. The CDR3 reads CASSPAGVSNQPQHF. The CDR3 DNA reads TGTGCCAGCAGCCCGGCCGGAGTTAGCAATCAGCCCCAGCATTTT.

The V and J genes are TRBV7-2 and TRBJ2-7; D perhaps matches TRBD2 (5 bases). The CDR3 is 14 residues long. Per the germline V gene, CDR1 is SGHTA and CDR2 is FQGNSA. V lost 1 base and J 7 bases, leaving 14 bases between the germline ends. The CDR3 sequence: CASSLVYLRGEQYF. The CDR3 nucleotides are TGTGCCAGCAGCTTAGTGTACCTTCGGGGAGAGCAGTACTTC.

The CDR3: CASSLVGGQGNQPQHF. CDR3 nucleotide sequence: TGTGCCAGCAGCCTAGTCGGGGGACAGGGGAATCAGCCCCAGCATTTT. The chain links TRBV7-2 to TRBJ1-5; 10 bases fit TRBD1. The CDR3 sequence is 16 residues long. Germline V gene sequence: CDR1 SGHTA, CDR2 FQGNSA. With V trimmed by 5 bases and J by 4 bases, 8 bases remained unmatched.

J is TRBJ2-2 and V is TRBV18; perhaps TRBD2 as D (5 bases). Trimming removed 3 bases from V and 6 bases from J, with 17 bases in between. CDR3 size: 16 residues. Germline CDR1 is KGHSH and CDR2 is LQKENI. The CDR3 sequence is CASSPTIPRGSGELFF. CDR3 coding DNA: TGTGCCAGCTCACCCACCATCCCCCGGGGATCCGGGGAGCTGTTTTTT.

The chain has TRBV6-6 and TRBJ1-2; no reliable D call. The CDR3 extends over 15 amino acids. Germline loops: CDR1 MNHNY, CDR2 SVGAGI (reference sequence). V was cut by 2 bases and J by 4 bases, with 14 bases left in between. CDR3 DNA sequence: TGTGCCAGCAGTTACCTCGAGCCGGCGGCCTATGGCTACACCTTC. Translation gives CASSYLEPAAYGYTF.

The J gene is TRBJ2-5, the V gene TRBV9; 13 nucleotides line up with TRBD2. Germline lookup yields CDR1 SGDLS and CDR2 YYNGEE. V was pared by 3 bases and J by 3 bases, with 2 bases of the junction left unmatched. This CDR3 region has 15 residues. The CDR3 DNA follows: TGTGCCAGCAGCGCCGGACTAGCGGGGGAAGAGACCCAGTACTTC. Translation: CASSAGLAGEETQYF. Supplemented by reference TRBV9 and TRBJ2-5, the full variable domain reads DSGVTQTPKHLITATGQRVTLRCSPRSGDLSVYWYQQSLDQGLQFLIQYYNGEERAKGNILERFSAQQFPDLHSELNLSSLELGDSALYFCASSAGLAGEETQYFGPGTRLLVL.

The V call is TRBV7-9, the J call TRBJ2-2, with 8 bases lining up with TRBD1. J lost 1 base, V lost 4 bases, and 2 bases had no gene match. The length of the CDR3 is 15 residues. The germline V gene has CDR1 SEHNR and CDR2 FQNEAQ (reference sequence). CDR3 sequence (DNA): TGTGCCAGCAGCTCACAGGGGGTGAACACCGGGGAGCTGTTTTTT. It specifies CASSSQGVNTGELFF. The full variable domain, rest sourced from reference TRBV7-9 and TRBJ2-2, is DTGVSQNPRHKITKRGQNVTFRCDPISEHNRLYWYRQTLGQGPEFLTYFQNEAQLEKSRLLSDRFSAERPKGSFSTLEIQRTEQGDSAMYLCASSSQGVNTGELFFGEGSRLTVL.

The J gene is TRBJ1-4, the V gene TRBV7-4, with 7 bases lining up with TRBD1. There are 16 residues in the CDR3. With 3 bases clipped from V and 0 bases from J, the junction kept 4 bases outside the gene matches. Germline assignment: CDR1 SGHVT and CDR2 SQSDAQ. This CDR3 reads CASSFYRGSTNEKLFF. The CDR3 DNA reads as TGTGCCAGCAGCTTCTACAGGGGATCAACTAATGAAAAACTGTTTTTT. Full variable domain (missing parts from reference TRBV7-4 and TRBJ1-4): GAGVSQSPRYKVAKRGRDVALRCDSISGHVTLYWYRQTLGQGSEVLTYSQSDAQRDKSGRPSGRFSAERPERSVSTLKIQRTEQGDSAVYLCASSFYRGSTNEKLFFGSGTQLSVL.

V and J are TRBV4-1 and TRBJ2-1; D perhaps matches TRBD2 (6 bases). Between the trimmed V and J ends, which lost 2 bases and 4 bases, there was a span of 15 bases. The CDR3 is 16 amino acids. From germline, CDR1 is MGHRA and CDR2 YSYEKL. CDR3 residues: CASSQSRASDYNEQFF. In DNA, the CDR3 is TGCGCCAGCAGCCAATCTCGGGCTAGCGATTACAATGAGCAGTTCTTC.